One and the same sample provided the 30 T cell receptor beta chains below, sequenced in a study of blood T cell repertoires in COVID-19. Libraries were prepared by immunoSEQ multiplex PCR; TCRdb keeps only in-frame clonotypes and omits some of them. The table records about 140,000 clones, 70% to 90% of them present only once. What was sequenced was peripheral blood. Source of these receptors: a man in his sixties or seventies with acute or convalescent COVID-19.

This chain joins TRBV6-5 and TRBJ2-7, with TRBD1 matching over 8 bases. Trimming at V came to 9 bases and at J to 3 bases, leaving 7 bases not matched to a gene. This CDR3 comprises 13 residues. From germline, CDR1 is MNHEY and CDR2 SVGAGI. Here the CDR3 DNA reads TGTGCCAGGACTCCGGACAGGGACTACGAGCAGTACTTC. Encoded protein: CARTPDRDYEQYF.

The chain's CDR3 is CASSLSGDYGYTF. CDR3 nucleotides: TGTGCCAGCAGCTTATCAGGGGACTATGGCTACACCTTC. The chain links TRBV5-6 to TRBJ1-2, with D perhaps TRBD1 (6 bases). Germline V CDR1 and CDR2: SGHDT, YYEEEE. V was shortened by 2 bases and J by 3 bases, with 8 bases between the two germline ends. The CDR3 contains 13 residues.

The J gene is TRBJ2-3, the V gene TRBV19; maybe TRBD1 (6 bases). The length of the CDR3 is 14 residues. Germline CDR1 reads LNHDA; CDR2 reads SQIVND (reference sequence). V was trimmed by 6 bases and J by 2 bases, leaving 12 bases between them. In DNA, the CDR3 is TGTGCCAGTAGGGAACAGGGTGCCACAGATACGCAGTATTTT. Translating gives CASREQGATDTQYF.

The DNA for the CDR3 is TGTGCCAGCTCACTGGACAGGGCTGGTGGCAATCAGCCCCAGCATTTT. This translates into CASSLDRAGGNQPQHF. This chain uses TRBV18 with TRBJ1-5; 8 bases map to TRBD1. V was clipped by 4 bases and J by 2 bases; unmatched bases: 7. This CDR3 region has 16 residues. The germline V gene encodes CDR1 KGHSH and CDR2 LQKENI.

CDR3 protein: CASSHVSLAAGAGELFF. CDR3 DNA sequence: TGTGCCAGCAGTCACGTTTCTCTGGCGGCGGGGGCCGGGGAGCTGTTTTTT. The chain carries TRBV7-2 and TRBJ2-2; 7 bases align to TRBD2. The V and J ends lost 6 bases and 6 bases, in that order; junction bases with no gene match: 16. Germline V gene data show CDR1 as SGHTA and CDR2 as FQGNSA. This CDR3 has 17 amino acids. The variable domain in full, completed from reference TRBV7-2 and TRBJ2-2, reads GAGVSQSPSNKVTEKGKDVELRCDPISGHTALYWYRQSLGQGLEFLIYFQGNSAPDKSGLPSDRFSAERTGGSVSTLTIQRTQQEDSAVYLCASSHVSLAAGAGELFFGEGSRLTVL.

The chain has TRBV5-1 and TRBJ1-2; 11 bases agree with TRBD1. The CDR3 is 19 residues long. Trimming at V came to 0 bases and at J to 4 bases, leaving 14 bases not matched to a gene. Germline CDR1 is SGHRS and CDR2 is YFSETQ. The CDR3 region is CASSLDSIGQGAQGYGYTF. The CDR3 DNA is TGCGCCAGCAGCTTGGATTCAATAGGACAGGGGGCGCAAGGCTATGGCTACACCTTC.

The chain couples TRBV27 to TRBJ1-5, with D possibly being TRBD1 (6 bases). The CDR3 length is 13 residues. Trimming pared 3 bases from V and 6 bases from J, leaving 9 bases between. Germline lookup yields CDR1 MNHEY and CDR2 SMNVEV (reference sequence). Here the CDR3 reads CASSFQGSQPQHF. The CDR3 DNA reads as TGTGCCAGCAGTTTTCAGGGGAGTCAGCCCCAGCATTTT.

This clone was detected once. This chain links TRBV5-1 with TRBJ1-3; D is unclear. V was shortened by 1 base and J by 5 bases, with 10 bases between the two germline ends. The CDR3 has 14 residues. Germline V gene lookup returns CDR1 SGHRS and CDR2 YFSETQ. This CDR3 reads CASSLNWERNTIYF. The CDR3 DNA follows: TGCGCCAGCAGCTTGAATTGGGAGAGAAACACCATATATTTT. Looking up the rest from reference TRBV5-1 and TRBJ1-3 gives the full variable domain: KAGVTQTPRYLIKTRGQQVTLSCSPISGHRSVSWYQQTPGQGLQFLFEYFSETQRNKGNFPGRFSGRQFSNSRSEMNVSTLELGDSALYLCASSLNWERNTIYFGEGSWLTVV.

The chain joins TRBV12-3 or TRBV12-4 to TRBJ1-1, with D possibly being TRBD1 (5 bases). The CDR3 length is 13 residues. V was clipped by 3 bases and J by 4 bases, with 9 bases between them. The CDR3 nucleotides are TGTGCCAGCAGTTTGGGGCGGTCCACTGAAGCTTTCTTT. Residues: CASSLGRSTEAFF.

This clone came up once. The chain is built from TRBV6-5 and TRBJ1-1, with 8 bases fitting TRBD1. Germline CDR1 reads MNHEY; CDR2 reads SVGAGI. V shed 7 bases, J shed 4 bases, and the junction held 8 bases outside the gene matches. The CDR3 spans 14 residues. CDR3 nucleotides: TGTGCCAGCACCGAAGTTACAGGGGGCACTGAAGCTTTCTTT. Protein product: CASTEVTGGTEAFF.

The V and J genes are TRBV9 and TRBJ1-6; D unclear. This CDR3 comprises 15 residues. The germline V gene has CDR1 SGDLS and CDR2 YYNGEE. Trimming left V 4 bases short and J 6 bases short, with 14 bases between. The DNA of the CDR3 is TGTGCCAGCAGCCCCAGGTGGCAACTTAATTCACCCCTCCACTTT. Its protein product is CASSPRWQLNSPLHF.

The V gene is TRBV3-1 (or the pseudogene TRBV3-2), the J gene TRBJ2-2, with a weak D call TRBD1 (5 bases). Trimming pared 2 bases from V and 7 bases from J, leaving 11 bases between. CDR1 is LGHDT and CDR2 is YNNKEL in the germline V gene (reference sequence). The CDR3 runs 14 residues. The CDR3 DNA reads TGTGCCAGCAGCCAACAGGGCCCTAACGGGGAGCTGTTTTTT. Protein sequence: CASSQQGPNGELFF.

This chain connects TRBV2 to TRBJ2-3; 9 bases are shared with TRBD2. The CDR3 has 13 residues. Per germline, CDR1 SNHLY and CDR2 FYNNEI. After removal of 8 bases from V and 3 bases from J, the junction contained 3 bases not matched to a gene. The CDR3 nucleotides read TGTGCCAGCCTCCTAGCGGGGACAGATACGCAGTATTTT. Encoded protein: CASLLAGTDTQYF. The whole variable domain, remainder taken from reference TRBV2 and TRBJ2-3, is EPEVTQTPSHQVTQMGQEVILRCVPISNHLYFYWYRQILGQKVEFLVSFYNNEISEKSEIFDDQFSVERPDGSNFTLKIRSTKLEDSAMYFCASLLAGTDTQYFGPGTRLTVL.

This chain links TRBV27 with TRBJ1-6, with 11 bases that match TRBD1. The V and J ends lost 5 bases and 5 bases, in that order; junction bases with no gene match: 8. In germline, CDR1 is MNHEY, CDR2 SMNVEV (reference sequence). The CDR3 runs to 17 residues. In nucleotides, the CDR3 is TGTGCCAGCAGTCCCGGCCGGGACAGGGGGGATAATTCACCCCTCCACTTT. Its protein is CASSPGRDRGDNSPLHF.

The chain has TRBV7-9 and TRBJ2-2; the D gene is possibly TRBD1 (5 bases). The CDR3 has 15 residues. From germline, CDR1 is SEHNR and CDR2 FQNEAQ (reference sequence). Trimming removed 2 bases at V and 6 bases at J, with 13 bases between. Here the CDR3 reads CASSLRSGHPGELFF. The CDR3 DNA reads TGTGCCAGCAGCTTACGTTCAGGGCATCCCGGGGAGCTGTTTTTT.

This chain uses TRBV5-1 with TRBJ2-7, with a tentative D call TRBD2 (6 bases). V lost 0 bases to trimming and J lost 7 bases, with 17 bases between them. The CDR3 totals 15 residues. Germline V gene data show CDR1 as SGHRS and CDR2 as YFSETQ. Here the CDR3 reads CASSLAGLTTREQYF. CDR3 coding DNA: TGCGCCAGCAGCTTGGCGGGACTGACGACTAGGGAGCAGTACTTC.

This chain uses TRBV28 with TRBJ1-2; 8 bases align to TRBD1. J was trimmed by 8 bases and V by 6 bases; bases with no gene match: 17. The germline CDR1 and CDR2 sequences are MDHEN and SYDVKM. The CDR3 has 16 residues. The DNA of the CDR3 is TGTGCCAGCAGCCAGCCTCCGGGACAGGCCCCGCGAGGCTACACCTTC. Amino acids: CASSQPPGQAPRGYTF.

The J gene is TRBJ2-1, the V gene TRBV5-1; 16 positions agree with TRBD2. The trim removed 4 bases at V and 10 bases at J, leaving 5 bases unmatched. This CDR3 is built from 15 residues. From germline, CDR1 is SGHRS and CDR2 YFSETQ. CDR3 residues: CASSPGTSGREEQFF. DNA of the CDR3: TGCGCCAGCAGCCCCGGGACTAGCGGGAGGGAGGAGCAGTTCTTC.

The chain joins TRBV3-1 (or the pseudogene TRBV3-2) to TRBJ1-6; TRBD1 is a possible D gene (5 bases). Germline loops: CDR1 LGHDT, CDR2 YNNKEL (reference sequence). The CDR3 has 14 residues. Between the trimmed V and J ends, which lost 1 base and 8 bases, there was a span of 9 bases. The chain's CDR3 is CASSQVGGHSPLHF. DNA of the CDR3: TGTGCCAGCAGCCAAGTCGGGGGACATTCACCCCTCCACTTT.

CDR3 in amino acids: CASRGQEPYEQYF. The CDR3 DNA is TGTGCCAGTAGGGGACAGGAGCCCTACGAGCAGTACTTC. This rearrangement joins TRBV19 to TRBJ2-7; TRBD1 agrees at 8 bases. CDR1 is LNHDA, CDR2 SQIVND, per germline (reference sequence). J lost 2 bases, V lost 6 bases, and 3 bases had no gene match. The CDR3 length is 13 residues.

This chain connects TRBV19 to TRBJ2-5, with TRBD2 matching 13 bases. V shed 5 bases, J shed 5 bases, and the junction held 11 bases outside the gene matches. The CDR3 spans 17 residues. The V gene's germline CDR1 is LNHDA and CDR2 SQIVND (reference sequence). The CDR3, as DNA: TGTGCCAGTAGTGTCGCACTAGCGGGGGGGCCTGCGGAGACCCAGTACTTC. Translating it yields CASSVALAGGPAETQYF.

The genes are TRBV27 and TRBJ1-1, with a possible D match to TRBD1 (6 bases). Trimming removed 5 bases from V and 1 base from J, with 8 bases in between. The CDR3 is made up of 13 amino acids. Germline CDR1 and CDR2: MNHEY and SMNVEV (reference sequence). This CDR3 is CASSLGQNTEAFF. The CDR3 DNA is TGTGCCAGCAGTCTGGGACAGAACACTGAAGCTTTCTTT.

The chain uses TRBV6-5 and TRBJ2-7; 9 nucleotides agree with TRBD2. Losses at the gene ends were 0 bases for V and 4 bases for J; bases not matched to a gene: 7. This CDR3 has 16 amino acids. The germline gives CDR1 MNHEY, CDR2 SVGAGI. This CDR3 reads CASSYSGGRASYEQYF. The DNA for the CDR3 is TGTGCCAGCAGTTACTCCGGCGGGAGGGCCTCGTACGAGCAGTACTTC.

V gene TRBV5-1 combines with J gene TRBJ2-1; 10 bases are shared with TRBD2. J gave up 2 bases and V 1 base, and 0 bases lay outside the gene matches. This CDR3 is 15 amino acids long. Germline CDR1 SGHRS, CDR2 YFSETQ. This chain's CDR3 is CASSLTSGTYNEQFF. CDR3 nucleotide sequence: TGCGCCAGCAGCTTGACTAGCGGGACCTACAATGAGCAGTTCTTC.

V and J are TRBV6-5 and TRBJ2-3; TRBD1 matches 9 bases. CDR1 and CDR2 (germline): MNHEY, SVGAGI. The CDR3 sequence is 15 residues long. V shed 6 bases, J shed 0 bases, and the junction held 4 bases outside the gene matches. CDR3 in DNA: TGTGCCAGCAGAAGAACAGGGGGCAGCACAGATACGCAGTATTTT. Translated, it gives CASRRTGGSTDTQYF.

Note on this clone: One junction end does not reproduce the germline sequence, and a read error may be involved. This chain links TRBV29-1 with TRBJ2-3, with 13 bases aligning to TRBD2. CDR3 length: 16 residues. Germline V gene data show CDR1 as SQVTM and CDR2 as ANQGSEA. The CDR3 spells CSVEGLAGVTRATQYF. The CDR3 DNA follows: TGCAGCGTGGAAGGACTAGCGGGAGTGACCAGGGCTACGCAGTATTTT.

This clone was seen more than once but under ten times. CDR3 in amino acids: CASGQEYGYTF. The CDR3 DNA reads as TGTGCCAGCGGGCAGGAATATGGCTACACCTTC. This rearrangement joins TRBV2 to TRBJ1-2, with D unresolved. Looked up from germline, CDR1 is SNHLY and CDR2 is FYNNEI. This CDR3 has 11 residues. Trimming pared 8 bases from V and 5 bases from J, leaving 9 bases between. The whole variable domain, filled in from reference TRBV2 and TRBJ1-2, reads EPEVTQTPSHQVTQMGQEVILRCVPISNHLYFYWYRQILGQKVEFLVSFYNNEISEKSEIFDDQFSVERPDGSNFTLKIRSTKLEDSAMYFCASGQEYGYTFGSGTRLTVV.

This clone was seen a single time. J is TRBJ2-2 and V is TRBV3-1 (or the pseudogene TRBV3-2); D possibly corresponds to TRBD2 (6 bases). The germline V gene encodes CDR1 LGHDT and CDR2 YNNKEL (reference sequence). The CDR3 contains 14 residues. V was clipped by 7 bases and J by 2 bases, with 11 bases between them. The DNA for the CDR3 is TGTGCCAGCATCGGGCGGGGAAACACCGGGGAGCTGTTTTTT. Translated: CASIGRGNTGELFF.

The gene calls are TRBV6-1 and TRBJ2-1; D not resolved. The CDR3 extends over 16 amino acids. Deletions cut 4 bases from V and 5 bases from J, with 18 bases between. CDR1 is MNHNS, CDR2 SASEGT, per germline. As DNA, the CDR3 is TGTGCCAGCAGTGCGAGATCATGGTATTTTAACAATGAGCAGTTCTTC. This encodes CASSARSWYFNNEQFF.

CDR3 protein: CASSLGLAFSTDTQYF. CDR3 in DNA: TGTGCCAGCAGCTTGGGACTAGCGTTTAGCACAGATACGCAGTATTTT. The chain links TRBV7-9 to TRBJ2-3, with 10 positions matching TRBD2. After removal of 3 bases from V and 0 bases from J, the junction contained 3 bases not matched to a gene. The CDR3 contains 16 residues. Germline CDR1 reads SEHNR; CDR2 reads FQNEAQ (reference sequence).